Sequencing of this T cell receptor (beta chain) was carried out in a study of control samples from healthy donors and cancer patients. Generated by immunoSEQ multiplex PCR, the TCRdb table keeps only in-frame clones and is missing some. The sample lists approximately 170,000 clones, approximately 92% occurring once. The specimen sequenced was blood. The sequence derives from a woman in her sixties in good health.

The DNA for the CDR3 is TGCGCCAGCAGCCAAAGACAGGGAGACCCATATGGCTACACCTTC. Its protein product is CASSQRQGDPYGYTF. V usage is TRBV4-3 and J usage is TRBJ1-2, with TRBD1 identical over 7 bases. Germline loops: CDR1 LGHNA, CDR2 YSLEER. The CDR3 has 15 amino acids. The V segment lost 2 bases and the J segment 5 bases; nucleotides outside the gene matches: 8.